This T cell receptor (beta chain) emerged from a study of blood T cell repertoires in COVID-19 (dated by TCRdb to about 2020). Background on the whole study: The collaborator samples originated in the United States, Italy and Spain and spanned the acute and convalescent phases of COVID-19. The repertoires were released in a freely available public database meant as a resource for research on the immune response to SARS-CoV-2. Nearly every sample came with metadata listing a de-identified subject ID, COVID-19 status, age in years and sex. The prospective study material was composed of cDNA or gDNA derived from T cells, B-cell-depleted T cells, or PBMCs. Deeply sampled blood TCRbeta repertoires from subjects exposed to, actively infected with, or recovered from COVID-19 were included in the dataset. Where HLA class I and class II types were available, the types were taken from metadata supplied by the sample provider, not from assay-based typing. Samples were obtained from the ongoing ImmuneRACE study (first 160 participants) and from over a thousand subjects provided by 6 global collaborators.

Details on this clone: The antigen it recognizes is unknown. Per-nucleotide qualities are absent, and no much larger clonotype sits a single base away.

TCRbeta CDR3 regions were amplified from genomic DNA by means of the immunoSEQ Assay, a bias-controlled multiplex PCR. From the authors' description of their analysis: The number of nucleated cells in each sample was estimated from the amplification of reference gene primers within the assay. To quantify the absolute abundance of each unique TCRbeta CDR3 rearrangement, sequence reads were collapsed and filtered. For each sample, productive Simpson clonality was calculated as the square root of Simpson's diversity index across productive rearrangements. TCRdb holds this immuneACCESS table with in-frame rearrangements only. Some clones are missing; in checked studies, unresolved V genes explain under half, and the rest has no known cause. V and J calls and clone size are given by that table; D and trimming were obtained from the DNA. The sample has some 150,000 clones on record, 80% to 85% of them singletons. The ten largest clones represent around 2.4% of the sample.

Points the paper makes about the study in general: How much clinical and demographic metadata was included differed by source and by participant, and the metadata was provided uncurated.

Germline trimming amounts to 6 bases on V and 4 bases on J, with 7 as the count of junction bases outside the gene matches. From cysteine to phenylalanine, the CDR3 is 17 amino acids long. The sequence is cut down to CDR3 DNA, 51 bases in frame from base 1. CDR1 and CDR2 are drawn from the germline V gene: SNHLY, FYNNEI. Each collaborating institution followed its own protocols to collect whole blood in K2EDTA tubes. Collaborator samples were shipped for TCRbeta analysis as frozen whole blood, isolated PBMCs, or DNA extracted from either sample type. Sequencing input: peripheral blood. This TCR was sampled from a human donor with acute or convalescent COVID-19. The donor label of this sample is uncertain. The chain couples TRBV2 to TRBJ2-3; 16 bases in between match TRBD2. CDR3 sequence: CASSPGTSGGGADTQYF. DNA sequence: TGTGCCAGCAGCCCCGGGACTAGCGGGGGGGGAGCAGATACGCAGTATTTT.